Following are 3 T cell receptor beta chains from one sample sequenced in a study of identical twins. TCRdb redid the calling of the 5' RACE reads with MiXCR, one entry per CDR3 protein. Among 1,800,000 or so distinct CDR3 sequences listed, roughly 35% were seen once. The sequencing sample was made of cord blood. Receptors were obtained from a newborn girl in good health.

This clonotype has only a few counts. The CDR3 here is CASSLTIAGAADTQYF. CDR3 nucleotide sequence: TGTGCCAGCAGCCTAACGATAGCGGGAGCCGCAGATACGCAGTATTTT. The chain links TRBV5-6 to TRBJ2-3; 9 nucleotides match TRBD2. With 4 bases clipped from V and 4 bases from J, the junction kept 10 bases outside the gene matches. This CDR3 is built from 16 residues. Germline assignment: CDR1 SGHDT and CDR2 YYEEEE.

The rearrangement links TRBV5-1 to TRBJ2-2; TRBD1 is a possible D gene (6 bases). V was pared by 1 base and J by 0 bases, with 7 bases between. CDR3 size: 15 residues. Germline loops: CDR1 SGHRS, CDR2 YFSETQ. The chain's CDR3 is CASSLPGANTGELFF. The CDR3 DNA follows: TGCGCCAGCAGCTTGCCAGGGGCGAACACCGGGGAGCTGTTTTTT.

This clonotype was found a few times. The chain joins TRBV7-9 to TRBJ1-4; 8 nucleotides line up with TRBD1. The CDR3 covers 15 residues. V shed 5 bases and J 5 bases; nucleotides not matched to a gene: 7. Germline CDR1 SEHNR, CDR2 FQNEAQ (reference sequence). CDR3 in amino acids: CASSRQGRLNEKLFF. The CDR3 DNA reads TGTGCCAGCAGCAGACAGGGGCGACTAAATGAAAAACTGTTTTTT.